Each of the 8 T cell receptor beta chains below was sequenced from the same sample in a study of OX40 agonist ivuxolimab in advanced cancers. The method was immunoSEQ multiplex PCR; TCRdb's version includes in-frame clones alone and lacks a portion of them. Among approximately 61,000 clones listed, roughly 80% were seen once. This material consisted of CD4+ or CD8+ T cells sorted from blood, taken in a trial of the OX40 agonist ivuxolimab. The receptor set was obtained from an adult with an advanced solid tumor such as melanoma, head and neck, liver or kidney cancer.

The chain recombines TRBV29-1 with TRBJ1-5; 8 bases are a match to TRBD1. CDR1 SQVTM and CDR2 ANQGSEA come from the germline V gene. The CDR3 runs 12 residues. The ends lost 7 bases at V and 5 bases at J; junction bases unmatched: 4. The CDR3 nucleotides are TGCAGCGCCAAGGACAGGGATCAGCCCCAGCATTTT. Its protein product is CSAKDRDQPQHF. Full variable domain (remainder filled in from reference TRBV29-1 and TRBJ1-5): SAVISQKPSRDICQRGTSLTIQCQVDSQVTMMFWYRQQPGQSLTLIATANQGSEATYESGFVIDKFPISRPNLTFSTLTVSNMSPEDSSIYLCSAKDRDQPQHFGDGTRLSIL.

The chain couples TRBV10-3 to TRBJ1-3; 10 bases fit TRBD1. Germline CDR1 is ENHRY and CDR2 is SYGVKD. Trimming removed 9 bases from V and 7 bases from J; junction bases left unmatched: 9. CDR3 length equals 14 residues. CDR3 loop: CAMRGQGVANTIYF. Here the CDR3 DNA reads TGTGCCATGCGAGGACAGGGGGTGGCGAACACCATATATTTT.

The genes are TRBV6-5 and TRBJ2-5, with TRBD2 matching 9 bases. CDR3 size: 15 residues. Germline values: CDR1 MNHEY, CDR2 SVGAGI. Trimming removed 8 bases from V and 4 bases from J; junction bases left unmatched: 11. Here the CDR3 reads CASHRGGGRRETQYF. In nucleotides, the CDR3 is TGTGCCAGCCACCGCGGGGGGGGACGCCGAGAGACCCAGTACTTC.

This clone was picked up a small number of times. The chain employs TRBV4-2 and TRBJ1-4; 7 bases line up with TRBD1. This CDR3 has 20 amino acids. With 0 bases clipped from V and 0 bases from J, the junction kept 13 bases outside the gene matches. Germline CDR1 is LGHNA and CDR2 is YNFKEQ. This CDR3 reads CASSQEVLNRGKTTNEKLFF. CDR3 in DNA: TGTGCCAGCAGCCAAGAGGTGTTGAACAGGGGAAAAACAACTAATGAAAAACTGTTTTTT.

The chain links TRBV5-1 to TRBJ1-1, with D perhaps matching TRBD1 (5 bases). The germline V gene has CDR1 SGHRS and CDR2 YFSETQ. This CDR3 comprises 14 residues. The germline V and J ends were trimmed by 7 bases and 4 bases, with 17 bases remaining between them. The CDR3 is CASGTSGGGTEAFF. The CDR3 nucleotides read TGCGCCAGCGGTACCTCGGGGGGAGGCACTGAAGCTTTCTTT.

CDR3 sequence: CAWEEGQGARDSNQPQHF. The CDR3 DNA reads TGTGCCTGGGAGGAGGGACAGGGGGCGAGAGATAGCAATCAGCCCCAGCATTTT. J is TRBJ1-5 and V is TRBV30, with 12 bases that match TRBD1. V shed 5 bases, J shed 0 bases, and the junction held 11 bases outside the gene matches. The CDR3 is 18 residues long. Per germline, CDR1 GTSNPN and CDR2 SVGIG (reference sequence).

This sequence joins TRBV6-5 and TRBJ1-3; 7 nucleotides match TRBD1. V gave up 7 bases and J gave up 4 bases; unmatched junction bases: 10. This CDR3 comprises 15 residues. Germline values: CDR1 MNHEY, CDR2 SVGAGI. The CDR3 sequence: CASTTPGQLGNTIYF. The CDR3 DNA sequence: TGTGCCAGCACCACTCCGGGACAGCTAGGAAACACCATATATTTT.

This chain joins TRBV29-1 and TRBJ2-7; no firm D call. Germline V CDR1 and CDR2: SQVTM, ANQGSEA. The length of the CDR3 is 10 residues. V lost 5 bases and J lost 4, with 6 bases in between. The CDR3, as DNA: TGCAGCGTTAAGAGGTACGAGCAGTACTTC. This codes for CSVKRYEQYF.